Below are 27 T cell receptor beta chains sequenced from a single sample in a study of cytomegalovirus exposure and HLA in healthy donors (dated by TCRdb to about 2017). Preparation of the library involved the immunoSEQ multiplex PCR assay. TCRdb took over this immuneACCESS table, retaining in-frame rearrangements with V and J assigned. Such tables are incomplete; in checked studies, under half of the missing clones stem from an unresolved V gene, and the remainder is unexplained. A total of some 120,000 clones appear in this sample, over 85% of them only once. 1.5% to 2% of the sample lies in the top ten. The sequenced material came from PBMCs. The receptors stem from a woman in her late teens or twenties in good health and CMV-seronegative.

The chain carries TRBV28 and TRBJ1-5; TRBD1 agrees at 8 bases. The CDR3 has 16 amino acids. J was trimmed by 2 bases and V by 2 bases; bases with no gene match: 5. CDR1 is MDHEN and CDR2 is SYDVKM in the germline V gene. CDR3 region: CASSLPDRAGNQPQHF. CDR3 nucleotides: TGTGCCAGCAGTTTACCGGACAGGGCGGGCAATCAGCCCCAGCATTTT.

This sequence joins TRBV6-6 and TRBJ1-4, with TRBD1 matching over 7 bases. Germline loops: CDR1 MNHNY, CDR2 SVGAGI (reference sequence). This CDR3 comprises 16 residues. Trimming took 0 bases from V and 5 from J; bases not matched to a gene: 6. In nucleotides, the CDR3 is TGTGCCAGCAGTTACTCACTCCAGGGGGAGAATGAAAAACTGTTTTTT. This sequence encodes CASSYSLQGENEKLFF.

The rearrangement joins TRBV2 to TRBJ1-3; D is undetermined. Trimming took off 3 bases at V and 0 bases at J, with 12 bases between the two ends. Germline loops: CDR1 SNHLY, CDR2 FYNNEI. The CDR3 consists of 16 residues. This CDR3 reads CASSDPTPNSGNTIYF. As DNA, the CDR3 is TGTGCCAGCAGTGACCCGACACCAAACTCTGGAAACACCATATATTTT.

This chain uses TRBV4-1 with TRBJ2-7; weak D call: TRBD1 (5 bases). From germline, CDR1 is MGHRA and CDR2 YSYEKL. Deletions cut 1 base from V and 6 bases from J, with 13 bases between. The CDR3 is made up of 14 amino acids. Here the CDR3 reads CASSQGLGPVEQYF. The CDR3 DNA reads TGCGCCAGCAGCCAAGGTCTGGGGCCGGTCGAGCAGTACTTC.

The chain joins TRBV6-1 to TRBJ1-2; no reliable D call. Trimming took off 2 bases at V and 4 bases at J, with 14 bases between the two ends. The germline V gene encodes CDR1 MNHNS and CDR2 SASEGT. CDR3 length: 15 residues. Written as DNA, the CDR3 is TGTGCCAGCAGTGAACCCGGACTGAGATCCTATGGCTACACCTTC. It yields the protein CASSEPGLRSYGYTF.

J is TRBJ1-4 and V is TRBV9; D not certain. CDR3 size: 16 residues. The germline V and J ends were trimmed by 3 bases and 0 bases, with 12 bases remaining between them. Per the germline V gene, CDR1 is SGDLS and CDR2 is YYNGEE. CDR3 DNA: TGTGCCAGCAGCGCTTCATACATTGCAACTAATGAAAAACTGTTTTTT. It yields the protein CASSASYIATNEKLFF.

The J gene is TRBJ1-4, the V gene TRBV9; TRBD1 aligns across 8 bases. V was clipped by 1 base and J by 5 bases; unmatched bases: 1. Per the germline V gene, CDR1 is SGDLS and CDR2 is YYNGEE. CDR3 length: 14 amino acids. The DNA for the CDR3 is TGTGCCAGCAGCGTACAGGGGGCCAATGAAAAACTGTTTTTT. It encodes CASSVQGANEKLFF. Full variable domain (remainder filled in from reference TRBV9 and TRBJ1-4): DSGVTQTPKHLITATGQRVTLRCSPRSGDLSVYWYQQSLDQGLQFLIQYYNGEERAKGNILERFSAQQFPDLHSELNLSSLELGDSALYFCASSVQGANEKLFFGSGTQLSVL.

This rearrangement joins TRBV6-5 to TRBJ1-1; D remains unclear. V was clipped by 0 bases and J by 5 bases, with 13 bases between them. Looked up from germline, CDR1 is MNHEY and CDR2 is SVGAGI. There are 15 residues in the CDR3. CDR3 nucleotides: TGTGCCAGCAGTTACTCGTTCGGGGTGGGGACTGAAGCTTTCTTT. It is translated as CASSYSFGVGTEAFF.

This CDR3 is CASSLGDRGDYGYTF. The CDR3 DNA reads TGCGCCAGCAGCTTGGGGGACAGGGGTGACTATGGCTACACCTTC. J is TRBJ1-2 and V is TRBV5-1, with 10 bases fitting TRBD1. Germline CDR1 and CDR2: SGHRS and YFSETQ. The CDR3 has 15 residues. The ends lost 0 bases at V and 3 bases at J; junction bases unmatched: 2.

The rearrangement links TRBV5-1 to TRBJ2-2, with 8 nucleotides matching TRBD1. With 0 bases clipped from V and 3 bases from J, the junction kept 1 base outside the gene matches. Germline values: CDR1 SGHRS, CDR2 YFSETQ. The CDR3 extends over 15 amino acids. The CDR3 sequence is CASSLVQGDTGELFF. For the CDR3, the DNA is TGCGCCAGCAGCTTGGTACAGGGGGACACCGGGGAGCTGTTTTTT.

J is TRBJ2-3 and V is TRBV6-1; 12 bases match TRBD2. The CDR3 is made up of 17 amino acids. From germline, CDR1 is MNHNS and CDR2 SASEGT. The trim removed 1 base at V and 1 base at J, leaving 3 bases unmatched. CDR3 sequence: CASSEGSSGRGTDTQYF. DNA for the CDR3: TGTGCCAGCAGTGAAGGATCTAGCGGGAGGGGCACAGATACGCAGTATTTT.

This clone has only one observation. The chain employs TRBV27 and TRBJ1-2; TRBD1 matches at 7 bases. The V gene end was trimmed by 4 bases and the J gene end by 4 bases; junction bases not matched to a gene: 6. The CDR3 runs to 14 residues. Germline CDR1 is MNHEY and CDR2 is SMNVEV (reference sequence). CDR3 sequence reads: CASSSRDSTYGYTF. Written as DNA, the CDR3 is TGTGCCAGCAGTTCCCGGGACAGTACCTATGGCTACACCTTC.

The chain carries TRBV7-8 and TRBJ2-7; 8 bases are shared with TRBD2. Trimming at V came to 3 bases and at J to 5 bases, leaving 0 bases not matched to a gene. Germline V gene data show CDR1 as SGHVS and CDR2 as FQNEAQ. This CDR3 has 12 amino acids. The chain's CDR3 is CASSFSGNEQYF. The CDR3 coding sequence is TGTGCCAGCAGCTTTAGCGGGAACGAGCAGTACTTC.

CDR3: CASSLGRTAEAFF. In DNA, the CDR3 is TGTGCCAGCAGTCTGGGGCGGACGGCTGAAGCTTTCTTT. The rearrangement uses TRBV11-3 and TRBJ1-1; TRBD1 might be the D (5 bases). Trimming cost V 6 bases and J 6 bases, with 14 bases left between them. Germline V gene data show CDR1 as SGHNT and CDR2 as YENEEA. The CDR3 contains 13 residues.

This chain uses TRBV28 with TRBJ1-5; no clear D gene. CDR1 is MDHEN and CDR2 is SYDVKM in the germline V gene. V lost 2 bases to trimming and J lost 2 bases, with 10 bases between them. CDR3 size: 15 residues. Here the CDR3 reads CASSLGDPGNQPQHF. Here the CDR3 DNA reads TGTGCCAGCAGTTTAGGAGACCCTGGCAATCAGCCCCAGCATTTT.

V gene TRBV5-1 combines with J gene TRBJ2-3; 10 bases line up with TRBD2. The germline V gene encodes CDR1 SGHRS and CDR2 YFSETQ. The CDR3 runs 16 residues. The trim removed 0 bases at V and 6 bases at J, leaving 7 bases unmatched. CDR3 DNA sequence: TGCGCCAGCAGCTTGGAATCCCTAGCGGGAGCGGATACGCAGTATTTT. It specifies CASSLESLAGADTQYF.

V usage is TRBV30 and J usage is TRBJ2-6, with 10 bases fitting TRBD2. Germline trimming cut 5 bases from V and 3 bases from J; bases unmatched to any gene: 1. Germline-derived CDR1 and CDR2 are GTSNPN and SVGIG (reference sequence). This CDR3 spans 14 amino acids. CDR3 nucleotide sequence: TGTGCCTGGGGACTAGCGGTTGGGGCCAACGTCCTGACTTTC. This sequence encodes CAWGLAVGANVLTF.

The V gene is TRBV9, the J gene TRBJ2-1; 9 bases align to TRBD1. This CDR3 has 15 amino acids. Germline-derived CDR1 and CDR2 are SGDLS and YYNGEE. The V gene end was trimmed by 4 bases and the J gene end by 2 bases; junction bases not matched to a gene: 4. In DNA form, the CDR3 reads TGTGCCAGCAGCTTTGGACAGGGGACCTACAATGAGCAGTTCTTC. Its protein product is CASSFGQGTYNEQFF.

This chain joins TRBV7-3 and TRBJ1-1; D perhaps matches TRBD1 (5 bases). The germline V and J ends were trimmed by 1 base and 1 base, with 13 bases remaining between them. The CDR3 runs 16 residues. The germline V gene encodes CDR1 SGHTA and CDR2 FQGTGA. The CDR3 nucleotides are TGTGCCAGCAGCTTAAGAGGGGAGGGTGGGAACACTGAAGCTTTCTTT. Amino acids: CASSLRGEGGNTEAFF.

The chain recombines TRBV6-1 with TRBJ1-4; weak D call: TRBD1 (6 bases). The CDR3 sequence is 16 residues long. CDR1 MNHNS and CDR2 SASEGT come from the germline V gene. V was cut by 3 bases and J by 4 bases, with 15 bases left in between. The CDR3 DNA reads TGTGCCAGCAGTGACGGGGGGGCCAACCTTAATGAAAAACTGTTTTTT. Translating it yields CASSDGGANLNEKLFF.

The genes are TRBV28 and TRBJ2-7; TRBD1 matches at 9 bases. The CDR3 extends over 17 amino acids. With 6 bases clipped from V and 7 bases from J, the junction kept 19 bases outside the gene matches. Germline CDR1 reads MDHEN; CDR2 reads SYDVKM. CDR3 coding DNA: TGTGCCAGCAGATCGGGATCAGCCGGGACAGGGAGCGGGGAGCAGTACTTC. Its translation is CASRSGSAGTGSGEQYF.

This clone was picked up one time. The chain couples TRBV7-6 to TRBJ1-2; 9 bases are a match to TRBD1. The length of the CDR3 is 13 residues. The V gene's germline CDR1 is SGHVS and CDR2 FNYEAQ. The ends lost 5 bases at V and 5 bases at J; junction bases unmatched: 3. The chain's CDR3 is CASSPGQGYGYTF. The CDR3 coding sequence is TGTGCCAGCAGCCCAGGACAGGGGTATGGCTACACCTTC.

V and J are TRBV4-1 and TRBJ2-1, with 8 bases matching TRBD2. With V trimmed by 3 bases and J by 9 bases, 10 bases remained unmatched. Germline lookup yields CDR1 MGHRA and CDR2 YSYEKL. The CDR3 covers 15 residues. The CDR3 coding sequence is TGCGCCAGCAGCCAGACTAGCGTCATGGGAGGTGAGCAGTTCTTC. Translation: CASSQTSVMGGEQFF.

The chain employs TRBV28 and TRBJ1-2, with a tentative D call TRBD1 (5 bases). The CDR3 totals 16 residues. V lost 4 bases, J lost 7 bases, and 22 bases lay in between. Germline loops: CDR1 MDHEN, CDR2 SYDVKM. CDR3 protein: CASSYDLRGNFGGYTF. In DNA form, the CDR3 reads TGTGCCAGCAGTTATGATCTAAGGGGCAACTTCGGTGGCTACACCTTC.

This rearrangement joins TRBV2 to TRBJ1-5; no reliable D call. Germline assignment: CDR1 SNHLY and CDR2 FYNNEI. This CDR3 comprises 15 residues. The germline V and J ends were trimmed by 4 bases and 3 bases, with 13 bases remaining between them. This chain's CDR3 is CASSVAPGSNQPQHF. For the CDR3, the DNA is TGTGCCAGCAGTGTTGCTCCGGGATCCAATCAGCCCCAGCATTTT.

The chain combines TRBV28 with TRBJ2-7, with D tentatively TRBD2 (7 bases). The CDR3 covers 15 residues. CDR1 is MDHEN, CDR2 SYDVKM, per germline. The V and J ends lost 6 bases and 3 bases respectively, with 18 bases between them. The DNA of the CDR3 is TGTGCCAGCAGCTCCCCATGGGGGGGCAGCTACGAGCAGTACTTC. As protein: CASSSPWGGSYEQYF.

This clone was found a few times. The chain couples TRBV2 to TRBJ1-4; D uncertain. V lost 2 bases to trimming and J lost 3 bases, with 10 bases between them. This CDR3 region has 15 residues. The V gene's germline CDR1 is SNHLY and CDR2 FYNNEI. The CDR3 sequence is CASSERRTSNEKLFF. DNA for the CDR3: TGTGCCAGCAGTGAAAGGAGGACGTCTAATGAAAAACTGTTTTTT.